These 30 T cell receptor beta chains originate from one sample sequenced in a study of blood T cell repertoires in COVID-19. Produced via immunoSEQ multiplex PCR; TCRdb's table is partial and in-frame only. The table lists 200,000 or so clones, about 86% of them singletons. Sample: PBMCs or T cells enriched from blood (not recorded which). The receptors stem from a middle-aged woman with acute COVID-19.

The rearrangement uses TRBV3-1 (or the pseudogene TRBV3-2) and TRBJ2-5; 11 nucleotides agree with TRBD2. V lost 5 bases, J lost 3 bases, and 2 bases stayed unmatched. Germline V lookup: CDR1 LGHDT, CDR2 YNNKEL (reference sequence). The CDR3 spans 14 residues. The CDR3 coding sequence is TGTGCCAGCAGCTTAGCGGGGGGGAAAGAGACCCAGTACTTC. Amino acid sequence: CASSLAGGKETQYF.

This clone has only one observation. The chain carries TRBV19 and TRBJ2-3, with D maybe TRBD2 (5 bases). The germline CDR1 and CDR2 sequences are LNHDA and SQIVND (reference sequence). V was cut by 6 bases and J by 4 bases, with 11 bases left in between. The CDR3 loop spans 13 amino acids. CDR3 loop: CASREVASDTQYF. The DNA for the CDR3 is TGTGCCAGTAGGGAAGTAGCGTCAGATACGCAGTATTTT.

The chain combines TRBV7-2 with TRBJ2-7; tentatively, D is TRBD2 (7 bases). CDR1 and CDR2 from the germline V gene are SGHTA and FQGNSA. Trimming pared 0 bases from V and 0 bases from J, leaving 9 bases between. The CDR3 loop spans 15 amino acids. This chain's CDR3 is CASSLARGRSYEQYF. The CDR3 DNA reads as TGTGCCAGCAGCTTAGCGCGGGGGCGCTCCTACGAGCAGTACTTC. Variable domain in full (rest from reference TRBV7-2 and TRBJ2-7): GAGVSQSPSNKVTEKGKDVELRCDPISGHTALYWYRQSLGQGLEFLIYFQGNSAPDKSGLPSDRFSAERTGGSVSTLTIQRTQQEDSAVYLCASSLARGRSYEQYFGPGTRLTVT.

The table lists this clone with a count of one. V usage is TRBV3-1 (or the pseudogene TRBV3-2) and J usage is TRBJ1-2, with 8 bases identical to TRBD1. The CDR3 has 15 amino acids. Germline V lookup: CDR1 LGHDT, CDR2 YNNKEL (reference sequence). The ends lost 0 bases at V and 7 bases at J; junction bases unmatched: 7. CDR3 sequence (DNA): TGTGCCAGCAGCCAAGAGTCCAGGGGGCTGAGTGGCTACACCTTC. It translates to CASSQESRGLSGYTF.

The chain is built from TRBV6-2 or TRBV6-3 and TRBJ1-2; D is uncertain. Per germline, CDR1 MNHEY and CDR2 SVGEGT. This CDR3 comprises 15 residues. The germline V and J ends were trimmed by 2 bases and 2 bases, with 12 bases remaining between them. The CDR3 region is CASSYPLTENYGYTF. The CDR3 bases are TGTGCCAGCAGTTACCCCCTAACAGAGAACTATGGCTACACCTTC.

The rearrangement joins TRBV9 to TRBJ1-6; 7 nucleotides align to TRBD1. The V segment lost 0 bases and the J segment 9 bases; nucleotides outside the gene matches: 3. The CDR3 has 14 amino acids. Germline lookup yields CDR1 SGDLS and CDR2 YYNGEE. The CDR3 loop reads CASSVGQGSSPLHF. In DNA form, the CDR3 reads TGTGCCAGCAGCGTAGGACAGGGCAGTTCACCCCTCCACTTT.

The chain has TRBV6-5 and TRBJ2-5; perhaps TRBD1 as D (5 bases). Germline V gene data show CDR1 as MNHEY and CDR2 as SVGAGI. This CDR3 spans 15 amino acids. Trimming cost V 6 bases and J 2 bases, with 16 bases left between them. This CDR3 is CASRGQGLLQETQYF. CDR3 nucleotide sequence: TGTGCCAGCAGGGGTCAGGGTTTGCTACAAGAGACCCAGTACTTC.

The J gene is TRBJ1-5, the V gene TRBV6-6, with a tentative D call TRBD1 (6 bases). This CDR3 is 16 amino acids long. V gave up 5 bases and J gave up 5 bases, with 19 bases separating them. CDR1 is MNHNY, CDR2 SVGAGI, per germline (reference sequence). The DNA for the CDR3 is TGTGCCAGCAGTAACGGACGCAACAGGGTCTATCAGCCCCAGCATTTT. It specifies CASSNGRNRVYQPQHF.

This rearrangement joins TRBV5-6 to TRBJ2-1; no clear D gene. CDR1 is SGHDT and CDR2 is YYEEEE in the germline V gene. V shed 1 base and J shed 7 bases, with 9 bases lying between them. CDR3 length: 13 residues. In DNA form, the CDR3 reads TGTGCCAGCAGCTTGTGGCAGATGAATGAGCAGTTCTTC. The encoded protein is CASSLWQMNEQFF. The entire variable domain, with the rest obtained from reference TRBV5-6 and TRBJ2-1, is as follows: DAGVTQSPTHLIKTRGQQVTLRCSPKSGHDTVSWYQQALGQGPQFIFQYYEEEERQRGNFPDRFSGHQFPNYSSELNVNALLLGDSALYLCASSLWQMNEQFFGPGTRLTVL.

The gene calls are TRBV19 and TRBJ1-2, with 8 bases that match TRBD1. This CDR3 is 13 amino acids long. Trimming took 7 bases from V and 4 from J; bases not matched to a gene: 5. Germline assignment: CDR1 LNHDA and CDR2 SQIVND (reference sequence). The CDR3 sequence is CASKGQDFYGYTF. Written as DNA, the CDR3 is TGTGCCAGTAAGGGACAGGATTTCTATGGCTACACCTTC.

The chain recombines TRBV11-2 with TRBJ1-2; tentative D call: TRBD1 (6 bases). The V and J ends lost 1 base and 8 bases respectively, with 17 bases between them. CDR1 SGHAT and CDR2 FQNNGV come from the germline V gene. This CDR3 is 15 amino acids long. The chain's CDR3 is CASSLGVAGAGGYTF. CDR3 nucleotide sequence: TGTGCCAGCAGCTTAGGTGTGGCGGGGGCCGGAGGCTACACCTTC.

In its sample, this clone was seen a few times. CDR3 residues: CASSRGQNSGNTIYF. CDR3 DNA sequence: TGTGCCAGCAGCCGGGGGCAGAACTCTGGAAACACCATATATTTT. The V call is TRBV14, the J call TRBJ1-3, with D possibly being TRBD1 (6 bases). Deletions cut 4 bases from V and 0 bases from J, with 10 bases between. This CDR3 comprises 15 residues. The germline V gene has CDR1 SGHDN and CDR2 FVKESK.

CDR3 nucleotides: TGTGCCAGCAGCCGCGGGACTAGCGGGGGGGAGGCCAAAAACATTCAGTACTTC. It translates to CASSRGTSGGEAKNIQYF. The chain couples TRBV7-2 to TRBJ2-4; 16 bases line up with TRBD2. Trimming cost V 5 bases and J 1 base; bases outside gene matches: 5. This CDR3 is built from 18 residues. CDR1 SGHTA and CDR2 FQGNSA come from the germline V gene.

V gene TRBV27 combines with J gene TRBJ2-1; TRBD2 aligns across 7 bases. Germline V gene sequence: CDR1 MNHEY, CDR2 SMNVEV (reference sequence). With 2 bases clipped from V and 6 bases from J, the junction kept 4 bases outside the gene matches. The CDR3 is 14 amino acids. CDR3 region: CASSLRGRGNEQFF. In DNA form, the CDR3 reads TGTGCCAGCAGTTTACGAGGGAGGGGCAATGAGCAGTTCTTC.

The chain uses TRBV7-9 and TRBJ2-5; possible D gene TRBD1, 8 bases. Germline V CDR1 and CDR2: SEHNR, FQNEAQ (reference sequence). Trimming removed 7 bases from V and 7 bases from J, with 19 bases in between. The CDR3 consists of 14 residues. The DNA of the CDR3 is TGTGCCAGCAAATCCGAGACAGGGGAGGGGACCCAGTACTTC. Protein: CASKSETGEGTQYF.

The V call is TRBV6-2 or TRBV6-3, the J call TRBJ2-7; D is unclear. The germline V and J ends were trimmed by 2 bases and 1 base, with 9 bases remaining between them. This CDR3 contains 14 residues. Germline CDR1 MNHEY, CDR2 SVGEGT. In DNA form, the CDR3 reads TGTGCCAGCAGTTACGGGCGTACTTCCTACGAGCAGTACTTC. Translating gives CASSYGRTSYEQYF.

This chain links TRBV5-6 with TRBJ2-3; D uncertain. The CDR3 is 15 residues long. Germline CDR1 is SGHDT and CDR2 is YYEEEE. V lost 4 bases and J lost 0, with 12 bases in between. CDR3 sequence reads: CASSRVLTSTDTQYF. The CDR3 nucleotides read TGTGCCAGCAGCCGGGTCCTTACTAGCACAGATACGCAGTATTTT.

The V and J genes are TRBV6-1 and TRBJ1-5; perhaps TRBD1 as D (5 bases). CDR1 is MNHNS and CDR2 is SASEGT in the germline V gene. This CDR3 spans 16 amino acids. Between the trimmed V and J ends, which lost 2 bases and 4 bases, there was a span of 15 bases. The CDR3 sequence: CASSELGQRVNQPQHF. The CDR3 DNA sequence: TGTGCCAGCAGTGAACTGGGGCAGCGTGTAAATCAGCCCCAGCATTTT.

The chain links TRBV15 to TRBJ1-5, with D tentatively TRBD1 (5 bases). V was shortened by 8 bases and J by 2 bases, with 16 bases between the two germline ends. The V gene's germline CDR1 is LNHNV and CDR2 YYDKDF (reference sequence). This CDR3 region has 15 residues. The CDR3 sequence is CATGGTGGGNQPQHF. The DNA of the CDR3 is TGTGCCACCGGGGGGACGGGCGGGGGCAATCAGCCCCAGCATTTT.

The chain has TRBV24-1 and TRBJ2-7; tentative D call: TRBD1 (7 bases). The V gene's germline CDR1 is KGHDR and CDR2 SFDVKD. Trimming cost V 4 bases and J 7 bases, with 16 bases left between them. This CDR3 region has 14 residues. The CDR3 sequence: CATSDTGGGGEQYF. The CDR3 DNA reads as TGTGCCACCAGTGACACTGGAGGGGGCGGGGAGCAGTACTTC.

This chain uses TRBV5-1 with TRBJ1-1, with D possibly matching TRBD1 (5 bases). Germline V CDR1 and CDR2: SGHRS, YFSETQ. The CDR3 length is 16 residues. V was pared by 0 bases and J by 0 bases, with 12 bases between. The CDR3 protein is CASSLEGRRMNTEAFF. Written as DNA, the CDR3 is TGCGCCAGCAGCTTGGAGGGGAGGAGGATGAACACTGAAGCTTTCTTT. The variable domain in full, completed from reference TRBV5-1 and TRBJ1-1, reads KAGVTQTPRYLIKTRGQQVTLSCSPISGHRSVSWYQQTPGQGLQFLFEYFSETQRNKGNFPGRFSGRQFSNSRSEMNVSTLELGDSALYLCASSLEGRRMNTEAFFGQGTRLTVV.

CDR3 amino acids: CASSRRTGEYTGELFF. In DNA form, the CDR3 reads TGTGCCAGCAGCCGAAGGACAGGGGAGTACACCGGGGAGCTGTTTTTT. The V and J genes are TRBV4-2 and TRBJ2-2; the match to TRBD1 covers 9 bases. CDR3 size: 16 residues. Germline V lookup: CDR1 LGHNA, CDR2 YNFKEQ. V lost 4 bases to trimming and J lost 3 bases; unmatched junction nucleotides: 6.

This chain connects TRBV28 to TRBJ2-7; the D gene is possibly TRBD1 (5 bases). V lost 6 bases to trimming and J lost 0 bases, with 21 bases between them. Germline V gene sequence: CDR1 MDHEN, CDR2 SYDVKM. This CDR3 has 17 amino acids. This CDR3 is CASRQAPRQGLSYEQYF. The CDR3 DNA follows: TGTGCCAGCAGACAGGCCCCGCGGCAGGGCCTCTCCTACGAGCAGTACTTC. The variable domain in full, completed from reference TRBV28 and TRBJ2-7, reads DVKVTQSSRYLVKRTGEKVFLECVQDMDHENMFWYRQDPGLGLRLIYFSYDVKMKEKGDIPEGYSVSREKKERFSLILESASTNQTSMYLCASRQAPRQGLSYEQYFGPGTRLTVT.

The chain links TRBV6-2 or TRBV6-3 to TRBJ1-1, with D maybe TRBD1 (5 bases). The ends were cut back, 0 bases at V and 8 bases at J, with 10 bases in the middle. CDR1 is MNHEY and CDR2 is SVGEGT in the germline V gene. This CDR3 is 13 amino acids long. The CDR3 spells CASSYSEGREAFF. CDR3 sequence (DNA): TGTGCCAGCAGTTACTCGGAGGGACGAGAAGCTTTCTTT.

The V gene is TRBV7-9, the J gene TRBJ2-4, with 7 bases lining up with TRBD2. The V and J ends lost 5 bases and 7 bases, in that order; junction bases with no gene match: 8. In germline, CDR1 is SEHNR, CDR2 FQNEAQ (reference sequence). This CDR3 has 14 residues. DNA of the CDR3: TGTGCCAGCAGCCCAGGACTAGAAACTAACATTCAGTACTTC. It yields the protein CASSPGLETNIQYF.

The V and J genes are TRBV11-2 and TRBJ1-4, with a tentative D call TRBD1 (6 bases). Germline CDR1 and CDR2: SGHAT and FQNNGV. This CDR3 is built from 16 residues. V was shortened by 5 bases and J by 2 bases, with 15 bases between the two germline ends. CDR3 in amino acids: CASSIYGGGTNEKLFF. The CDR3 region has the DNA TGTGCCAGCAGCATCTACGGGGGGGGCACTAATGAAAAACTGTTTTTT.

The chain is built from TRBV6-1 and TRBJ2-1; TRBD2 matches at 12 bases. The length of the CDR3 is 16 residues. Per the germline V gene, CDR1 is MNHNS and CDR2 is SASEGT. V shed 3 bases and J 3 bases; nucleotides not matched to a gene: 3. CDR3 amino acids: CASSDPSGRDYNEQFF. The CDR3 DNA is TGTGCCAGCAGTGATCCTAGCGGGAGGGACTACAATGAGCAGTTCTTC.

V is TRBV3-1 (or the pseudogene TRBV3-2) and J is TRBJ1-1; maybe TRBD1 (5 bases). This CDR3 contains 14 residues. From germline, CDR1 is LGHDT and CDR2 YNNKEL (reference sequence). Trimming stripped 3 bases from V and 2 bases from J, with 10 bases between. CDR3 DNA sequence: TGTGCCAGCAGCCAGCGGGACCCTAACACTGAAGCTTTCTTT. Translating gives CASSQRDPNTEAFF.

The chain recombines TRBV11-3 with TRBJ2-1; TRBD2 matches at 16 bases. Looked up from germline, CDR1 is SGHNT and CDR2 is YENEEA. Germline trimming cut 4 bases from V and 3 bases from J; bases unmatched to any gene: 12. The CDR3 is made up of 20 amino acids. CDR3 loop: CASSSGMGLAGGPGYNEQFF. CDR3 nucleotide sequence: TGTGCCAGCAGCTCGGGGATGGGACTAGCGGGGGGGCCGGGCTACAATGAGCAGTTCTTC.

The chain combines TRBV3-1 (or the pseudogene TRBV3-2) with TRBJ1-1; D is uncertain. The V gene's germline CDR1 is LGHDT and CDR2 YNNKEL (reference sequence). Between the trimmed V and J ends, which lost 7 bases and 8 bases, there was a span of 17 bases. This CDR3 is 13 amino acids long. This chain's CDR3 is CASIARGRGEAFF. The CDR3 DNA is TGTGCCAGCATCGCTCGTGGTCGGGGAGAAGCTTTCTTT.